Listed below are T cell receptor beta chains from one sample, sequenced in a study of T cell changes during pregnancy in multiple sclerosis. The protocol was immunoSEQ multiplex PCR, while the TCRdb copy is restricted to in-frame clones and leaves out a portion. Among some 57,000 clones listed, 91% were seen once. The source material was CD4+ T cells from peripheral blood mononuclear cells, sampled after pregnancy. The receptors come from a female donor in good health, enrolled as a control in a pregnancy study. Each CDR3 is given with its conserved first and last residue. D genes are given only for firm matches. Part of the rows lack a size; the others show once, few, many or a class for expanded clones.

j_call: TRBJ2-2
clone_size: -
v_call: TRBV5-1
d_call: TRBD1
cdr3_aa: CASSIDRGGNTGELFF
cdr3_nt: TGCGCCAGCAGCATAGACAGGGGGGGGAACACCGGGGAGCTGTTTTTT

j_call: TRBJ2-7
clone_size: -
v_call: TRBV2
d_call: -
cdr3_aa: CASRQEIEQYF
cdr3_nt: TGTGCCAGCAGACAGGAAATCGAGCAGTACTTC

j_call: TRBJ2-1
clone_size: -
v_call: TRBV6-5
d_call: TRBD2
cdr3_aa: CATAAGGLEQFF
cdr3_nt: TGTGCCACCGCCGCGGGGGGGCTTGAGCAGTTCTTC

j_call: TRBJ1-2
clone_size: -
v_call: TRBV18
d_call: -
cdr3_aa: CASSPRTDNYGYTF
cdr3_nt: TGTGCCAGCTCACCGCGGACAGACAACTATGGCTACACCTTC

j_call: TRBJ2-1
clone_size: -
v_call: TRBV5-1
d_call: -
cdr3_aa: CASSRDSNREQFF
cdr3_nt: TGCGCCAGCAGCCGGGACTCCAACCGTGAGCAGTTCTTC

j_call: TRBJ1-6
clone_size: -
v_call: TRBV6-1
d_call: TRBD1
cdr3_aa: CASSERQGRNSPLHF
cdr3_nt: TGTGCCAGCAGTGAGAGACAGGGGAGGAATTCACCCCTCCACTTT

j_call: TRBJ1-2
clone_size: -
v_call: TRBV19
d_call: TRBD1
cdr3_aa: CATGGQGIVGYTF
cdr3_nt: TGTGCTACAGGGGGACAGGGTATAGTTGGCTACACCTTC

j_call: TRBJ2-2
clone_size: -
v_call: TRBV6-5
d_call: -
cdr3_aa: CATRGPLNTGELFF
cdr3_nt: TGTGCCACCCGCGGCCCCTTGAACACCGGGGAGCTGTTTTTT

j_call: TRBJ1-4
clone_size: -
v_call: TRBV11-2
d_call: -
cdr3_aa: CASSKLDSEKLFF
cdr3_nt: TGTGCCAGCAGCAAGCTCGACAGCGAAAAACTGTTTTTT

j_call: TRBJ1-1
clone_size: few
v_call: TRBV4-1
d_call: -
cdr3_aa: CASSRLTGNTEAFF
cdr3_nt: TGCGCCAGCAGCAGGCTGACAGGGAACACTGAAGCTTTCTTT

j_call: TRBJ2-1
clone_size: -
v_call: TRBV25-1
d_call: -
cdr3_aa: CASGHLRFGNEQFF
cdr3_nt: TGTGCCAGCGGACATCTTCGTTTCGGCAATGAGCAGTTCTTC

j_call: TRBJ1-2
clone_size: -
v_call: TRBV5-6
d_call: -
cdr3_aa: CASSREGRGYGYTF
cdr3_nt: TGTGCCAGCAGCAGAGAAGGCAGGGGCTATGGCTACACCTTC

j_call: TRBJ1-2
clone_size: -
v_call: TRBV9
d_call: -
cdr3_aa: CASSVDPSRFNYGYTF
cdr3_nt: TGTGCCAGCAGCGTAGACCCGAGCAGGTTTAACTATGGCTACACCTTC

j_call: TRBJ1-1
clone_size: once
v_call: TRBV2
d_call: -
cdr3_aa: CASSRGRASEAFF
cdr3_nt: TGTGCCAGCAGTAGGGGCAGGGCTTCTGAAGCTTTCTTT

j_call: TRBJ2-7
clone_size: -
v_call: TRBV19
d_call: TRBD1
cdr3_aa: CASRHTGVNVGEQYF
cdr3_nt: TGTGCCAGTAGGCATACAGGGGTCAACGTGGGCGAGCAGTACTTC

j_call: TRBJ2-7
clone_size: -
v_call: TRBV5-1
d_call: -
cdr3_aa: CASSLGGLVSYEQYF
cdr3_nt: TGCGCCAGCAGCTTGGGAGGGTTGGTATCCTACGAGCAGTACTTC

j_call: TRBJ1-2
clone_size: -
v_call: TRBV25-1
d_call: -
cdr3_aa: CASRRQGLTGYTF
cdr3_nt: TGTGCCAGCAGGAGGCAGGGGCTAACCGGCTACACCTTC

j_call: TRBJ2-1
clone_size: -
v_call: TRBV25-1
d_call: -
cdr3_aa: CASSEYRGNEQFF
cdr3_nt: TGTGCCAGCAGTGAATACCGGGGGAATGAGCAGTTCTTC

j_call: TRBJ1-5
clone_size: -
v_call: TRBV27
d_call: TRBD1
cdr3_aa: CASGGTGRGNQPQHF
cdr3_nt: TGTGCCAGCGGCGGGACAGGGAGGGGCAATCAGCCCCAGCATTTT

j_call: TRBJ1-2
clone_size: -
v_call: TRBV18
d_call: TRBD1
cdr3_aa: CASRRDSSDYGYTF
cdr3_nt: TGTGCCAGCCGCCGGGACAGCTCTGACTATGGCTACACCTTC

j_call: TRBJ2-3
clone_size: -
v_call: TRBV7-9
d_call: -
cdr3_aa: CASSLPRTEGALIDTQYF
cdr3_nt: TGTGCCAGCAGCTTACCCAGGACGGAGGGGGCGCTGATAGATACGCAGTATTTT

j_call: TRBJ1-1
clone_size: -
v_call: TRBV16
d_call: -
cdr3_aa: CASSQLTGSLSNTEAFF
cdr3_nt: TGTGCCAGCAGCCAGCTTACCGGGAGTCTATCGAACACTGAAGCTTTCTTT

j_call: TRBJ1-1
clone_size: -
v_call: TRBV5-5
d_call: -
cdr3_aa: CAGGLDDLQLGTEAFF
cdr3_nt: TGTGCCGGAGGACTTGATGATTTACAACTGGGCACTGAAGCTTTCTTT

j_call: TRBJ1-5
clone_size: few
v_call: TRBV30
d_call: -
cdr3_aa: CAWSSQVDQPQHF
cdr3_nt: TGTGCCTGGAGTTCACAGGTCGATCAGCCCCAGCATTTT

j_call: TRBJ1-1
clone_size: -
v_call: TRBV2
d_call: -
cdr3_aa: CASSSEWEVEAFF
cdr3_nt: TGTGCCAGCAGCTCGGAGTGGGAGGTCGAAGCTTTCTTT

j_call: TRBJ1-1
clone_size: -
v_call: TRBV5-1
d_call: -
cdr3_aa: CASRADSLNTEAFF
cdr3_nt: TGCGCCAGCCGAGCGGACAGCTTGAACACTGAAGCTTTCTTT

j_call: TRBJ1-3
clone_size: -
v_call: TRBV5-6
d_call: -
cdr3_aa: CASSLQVSGNTIYF
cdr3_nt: TGTGCCAGCAGCTTGCAGGTCTCTGGAAACACCATATATTTT

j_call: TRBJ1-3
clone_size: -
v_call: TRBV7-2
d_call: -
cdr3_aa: CASSQSSRQGNTIYF
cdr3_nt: TGTGCCAGCAGCCAATCCTCCAGACAGGGAAACACCATATATTTT

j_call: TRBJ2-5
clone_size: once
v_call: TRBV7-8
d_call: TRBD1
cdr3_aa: CASGPPQGAQETQYF
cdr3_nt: TGTGCCAGCGGCCCTCCCCAGGGGGCTCAAGAGACCCAGTACTTC

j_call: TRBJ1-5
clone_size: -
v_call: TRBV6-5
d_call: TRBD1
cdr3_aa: CASSSNDRVSNQPQHF
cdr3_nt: TGTGCCAGCAGTTCAAACGACAGGGTGAGCAATCAGCCCCAGCATTTT

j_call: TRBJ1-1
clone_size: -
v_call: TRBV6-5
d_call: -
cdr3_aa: CASSYTTQGLNTEAFF
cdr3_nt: TGTGCCAGCAGTTATACTACTCAGGGGCTGAACACTGAAGCTTTCTTT

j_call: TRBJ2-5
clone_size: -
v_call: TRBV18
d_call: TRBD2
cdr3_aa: CASSPGAAGGTQETQYF
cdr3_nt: TGTGCCAGCTCACCAGGGGCGGCGGGGGGAACCCAAGAGACCCAGTACTTC

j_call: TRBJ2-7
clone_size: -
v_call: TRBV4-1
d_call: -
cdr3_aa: CASSQVPQWGPGTYEQYF
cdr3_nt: TGCGCCAGCAGCCAAGTCCCACAATGGGGGCCTGGCACCTACGAGCAGTACTTC

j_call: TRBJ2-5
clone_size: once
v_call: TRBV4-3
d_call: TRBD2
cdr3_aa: CASSQDWGLAGPQETQYF
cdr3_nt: TGCGCCAGCAGCCAAGATTGGGGACTAGCGGGACCGCAAGAGACCCAGTACTTC

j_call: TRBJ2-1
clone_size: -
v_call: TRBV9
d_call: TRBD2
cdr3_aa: CASSPRTSGGAHEQFF
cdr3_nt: TGTGCCAGCAGCCCACGGACTAGCGGGGGGGCACATGAGCAGTTCTTC

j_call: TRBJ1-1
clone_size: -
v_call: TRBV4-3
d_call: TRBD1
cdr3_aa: CASSQTDRGGTEAFF
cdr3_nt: TGCGCCAGCAGCCAGACAGACAGGGGGGGCACTGAAGCTTTCTTT

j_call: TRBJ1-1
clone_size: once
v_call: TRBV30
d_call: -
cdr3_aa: CAWSYTGWNTEAFF
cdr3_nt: TGTGCCTGGAGTTATACAGGGTGGAACACTGAAGCTTTCTTT

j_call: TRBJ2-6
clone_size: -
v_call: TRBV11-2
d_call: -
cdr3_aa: CASSFGQFLDLVANVLTF
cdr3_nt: TGTGCCAGCAGCTTTGGACAGTTCCTAGATCTGGTGGCCAACGTCCTGACTTTC

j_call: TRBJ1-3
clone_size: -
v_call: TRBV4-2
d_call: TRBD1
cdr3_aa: CASSQAGTVGNTIYF
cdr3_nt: TGTGCCAGCAGCCAGGCCGGGACAGTTGGAAACACCATATATTTT

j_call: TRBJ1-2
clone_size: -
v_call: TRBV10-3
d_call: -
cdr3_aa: CAISESLPGGTGYGYTF
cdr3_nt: TGTGCCATCAGTGAGTCCCTACCTGGAGGCACCGGGTATGGCTACACCTTC

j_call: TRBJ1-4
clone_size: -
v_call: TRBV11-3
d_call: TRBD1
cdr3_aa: CASSLRQGANEKLFF
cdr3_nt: TGTGCCAGCAGTTTGAGACAGGGGGCAAATGAAAAACTGTTTTTT

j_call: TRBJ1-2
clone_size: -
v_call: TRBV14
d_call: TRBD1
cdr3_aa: CASSQRDSFLTF
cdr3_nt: TGTGCCAGCAGCCAAAGGGACAGCTTTCTCACCTTC

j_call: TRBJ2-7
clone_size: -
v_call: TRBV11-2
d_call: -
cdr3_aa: CASSSPRGTTYEQYF
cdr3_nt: TGTGCCAGCAGCTCCCCAAGGGGAACTACCTACGAGCAGTACTTC

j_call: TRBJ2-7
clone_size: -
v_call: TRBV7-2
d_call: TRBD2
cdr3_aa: CASSLRGNREQYF
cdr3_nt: TGTGCCAGCAGCTTGCGGGGGAACAGGGAGCAGTACTTC

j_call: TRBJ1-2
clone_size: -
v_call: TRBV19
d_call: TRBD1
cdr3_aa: CASMLNSGFDRGYGYTF
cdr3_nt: TGTGCCAGTATGCTCAATTCTGGATTCGACAGGGGCTATGGCTACACCTTC

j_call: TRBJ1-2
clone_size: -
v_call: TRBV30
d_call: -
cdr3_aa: CAWSVQGPYGYTF
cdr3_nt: TGTGCCTGGAGTGTACAGGGACCATATGGCTACACCTTC

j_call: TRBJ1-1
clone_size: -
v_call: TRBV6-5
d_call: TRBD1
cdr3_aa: CASSYTTGVSNTEAFF
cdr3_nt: TGTGCCAGCAGTTACACAACAGGGGTGTCGAACACTGAAGCTTTCTTT

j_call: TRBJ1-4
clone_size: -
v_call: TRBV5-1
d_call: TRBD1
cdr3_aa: CASRGSYTGVHEKLFF
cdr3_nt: TGCGCCAGCAGGGGAAGTTATACAGGGGTTCATGAAAAACTGTTTTTT

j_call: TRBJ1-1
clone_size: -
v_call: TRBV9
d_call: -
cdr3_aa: CASSTAGTLNTEAFF
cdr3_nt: TGTGCCAGCAGCACCGCCGGGACACTGAACACTGAAGCTTTCTTT

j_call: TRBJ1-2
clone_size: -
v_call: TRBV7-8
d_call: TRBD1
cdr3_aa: CASSSDRERSGYTF
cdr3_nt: TGTGCCAGCAGCTCGGACAGGGAAAGGTCTGGCTACACCTTC

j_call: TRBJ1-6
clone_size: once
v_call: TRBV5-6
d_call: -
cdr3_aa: CASRYRATSSPLHF
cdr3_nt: TGTGCCAGCAGGTACAGGGCCACGAGCTCACCCCTCCACTTT

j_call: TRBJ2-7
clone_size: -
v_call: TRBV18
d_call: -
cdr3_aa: CASSPPAYYEQYF
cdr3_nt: TGTGCCAGCTCACCACCCGCGTACTACGAGCAGTACTTC

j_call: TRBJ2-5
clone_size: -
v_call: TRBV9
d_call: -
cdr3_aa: CASSVGGGETQYF
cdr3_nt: TGTGCCAGCAGCGTAGGGGGAGGAGAGACCCAGTACTTC

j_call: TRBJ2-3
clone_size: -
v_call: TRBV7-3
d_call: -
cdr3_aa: CASRGQNYTDTQYF
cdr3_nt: TGTGCCAGCCGCGGACAGAACTACACAGATACGCAGTATTTT

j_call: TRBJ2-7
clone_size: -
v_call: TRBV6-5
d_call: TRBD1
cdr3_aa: CAVHSGQGGSYEQYF
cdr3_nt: TGTGCCGTTCACTCGGGACAGGGAGGGTCGTACGAGCAGTACTTC